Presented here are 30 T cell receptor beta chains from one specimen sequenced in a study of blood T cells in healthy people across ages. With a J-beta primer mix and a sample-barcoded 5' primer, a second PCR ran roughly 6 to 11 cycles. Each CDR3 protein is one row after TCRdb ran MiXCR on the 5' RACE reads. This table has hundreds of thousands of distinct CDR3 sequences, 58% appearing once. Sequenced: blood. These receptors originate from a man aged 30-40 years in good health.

The CDR3 is CASRQAGALETQYF. The DNA for the CDR3 is TGTGCCAGCAGACAGGCAGGGGCTTTAGAGACCCAGTACTTC. This chain uses TRBV3-1 with TRBJ2-5, with a possible D match to TRBD1 (6 bases). The V end lost 6 bases, the J end lost 4 bases, and 15 bases lay between the germline ends. The CDR3 is 14 residues long. Germline V lookup: CDR1 LGHDT, CDR2 YNNKEL (reference sequence).

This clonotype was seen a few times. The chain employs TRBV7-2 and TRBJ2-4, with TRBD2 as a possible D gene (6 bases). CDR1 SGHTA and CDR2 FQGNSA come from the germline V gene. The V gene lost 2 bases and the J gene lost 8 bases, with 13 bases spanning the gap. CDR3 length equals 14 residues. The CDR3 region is CASSLNNPGDIQYF. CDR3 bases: TGTGCCAGCAGCTTAAACAACCCGGGGGACATTCAGTACTTC.

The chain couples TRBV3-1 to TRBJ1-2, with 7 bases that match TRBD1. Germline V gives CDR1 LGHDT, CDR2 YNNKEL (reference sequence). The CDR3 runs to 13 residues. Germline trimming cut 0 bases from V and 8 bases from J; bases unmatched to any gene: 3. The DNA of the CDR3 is TGTGCCAGCAGCCAAGATCAAGGGGGCGGCTACACCTTC. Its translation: CASSQDQGGGYTF.

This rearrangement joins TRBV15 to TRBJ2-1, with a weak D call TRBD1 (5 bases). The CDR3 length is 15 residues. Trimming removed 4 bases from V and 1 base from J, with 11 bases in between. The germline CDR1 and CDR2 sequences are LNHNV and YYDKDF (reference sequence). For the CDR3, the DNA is TGTGCCACCAGCAAAAGCCAGGGTTCCTACAATGAGCAGTTCTTC. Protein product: CATSKSQGSYNEQFF. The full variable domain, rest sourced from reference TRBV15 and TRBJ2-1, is DAMVIQNPRYQVTQFGKPVTLSCSQTLNHNVMYWYQQKSSQAPKLLFHYYDKDFNNEADTPDNFQSRRPNTSFCFLDIRSPGLGDTAMYLCATSKSQGSYNEQFFGPGTRLTVL.

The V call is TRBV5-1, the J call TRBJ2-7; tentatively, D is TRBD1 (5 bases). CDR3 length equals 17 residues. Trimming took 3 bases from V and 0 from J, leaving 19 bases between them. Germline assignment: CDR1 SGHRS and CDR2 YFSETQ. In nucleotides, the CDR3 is TGCGCCAGCAGCTGGGGCCGAATGGGGCGGAACTCCTACGAGCAGTACTTC. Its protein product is CASSWGRMGRNSYEQYF.

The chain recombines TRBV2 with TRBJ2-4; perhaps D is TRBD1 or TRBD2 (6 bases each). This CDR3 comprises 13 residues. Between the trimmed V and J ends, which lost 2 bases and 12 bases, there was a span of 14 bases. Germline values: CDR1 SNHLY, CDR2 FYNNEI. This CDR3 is CASSEYPGATQYF. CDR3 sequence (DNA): TGTGCCAGCAGTGAATATCCGGGGGCCACTCAGTACTTC.

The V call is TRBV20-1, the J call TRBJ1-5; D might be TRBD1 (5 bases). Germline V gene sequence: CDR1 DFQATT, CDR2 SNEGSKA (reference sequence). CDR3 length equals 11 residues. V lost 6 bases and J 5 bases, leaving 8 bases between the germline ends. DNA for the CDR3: TGCAGTGCCGCAGGGTATCAGCCCCAGCATTTT. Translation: CSAAGYQPQHF.

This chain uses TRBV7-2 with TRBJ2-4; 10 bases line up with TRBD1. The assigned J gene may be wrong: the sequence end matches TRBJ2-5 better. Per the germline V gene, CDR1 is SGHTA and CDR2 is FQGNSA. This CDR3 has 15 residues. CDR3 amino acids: CASSRDRGQTETQYF. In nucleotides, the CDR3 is TGTGCCAGCAGCCGCGACAGGGGGCAGACGGAGACCCAGTACTTC.

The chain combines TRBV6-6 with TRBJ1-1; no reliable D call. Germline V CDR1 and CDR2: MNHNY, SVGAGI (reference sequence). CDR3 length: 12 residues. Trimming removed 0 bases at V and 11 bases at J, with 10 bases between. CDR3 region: CASSYSGGRAFF. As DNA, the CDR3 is TGTGCCAGCAGTTACTCCGGAGGTCGTGCTTTCTTT.

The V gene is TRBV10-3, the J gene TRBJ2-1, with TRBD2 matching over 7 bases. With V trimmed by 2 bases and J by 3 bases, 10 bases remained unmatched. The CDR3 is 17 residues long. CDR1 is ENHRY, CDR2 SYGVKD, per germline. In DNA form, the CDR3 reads TGTGCCATCAGTGAGCCGTTCAGCGGGACGGACTACAATGAGCAGTTCTTC. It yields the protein CAISEPFSGTDYNEQFF.

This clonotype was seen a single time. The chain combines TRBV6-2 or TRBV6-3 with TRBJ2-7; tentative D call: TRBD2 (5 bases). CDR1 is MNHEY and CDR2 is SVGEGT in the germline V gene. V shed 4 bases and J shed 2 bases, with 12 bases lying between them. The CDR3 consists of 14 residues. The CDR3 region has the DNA TGTGCCAGCAGTTCCTTCAGCGGTGCCTACGAGCAGTACTTC. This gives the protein CASSSFSGAYEQYF.

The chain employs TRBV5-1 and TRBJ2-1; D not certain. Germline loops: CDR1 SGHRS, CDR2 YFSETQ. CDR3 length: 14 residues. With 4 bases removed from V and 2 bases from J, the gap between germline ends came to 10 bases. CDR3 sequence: CASSADVTYNEQFF. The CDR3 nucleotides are TGCGCCAGCAGCGCGGACGTTACCTACAATGAGCAGTTCTTC.

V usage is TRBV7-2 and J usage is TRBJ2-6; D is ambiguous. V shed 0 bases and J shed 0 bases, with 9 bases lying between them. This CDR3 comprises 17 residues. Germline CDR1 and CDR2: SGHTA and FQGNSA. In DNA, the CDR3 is TGTGCCAGCAGCTTAGCCAGGTTAACCTCTGGGGCCAACGTCCTGACTTTC. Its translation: CASSLARLTSGANVLTF. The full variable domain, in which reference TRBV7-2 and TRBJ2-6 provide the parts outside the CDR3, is GAGVSQSPSNKVTEKGKDVELRCDPISGHTALYWYRQSLGQGLEFLIYFQGNSAPDKSGLPSDRFSAERTGGSVSTLTIQRTQQEDSAVYLCASSLARLTSGANVLTFGAGSRLTVL.

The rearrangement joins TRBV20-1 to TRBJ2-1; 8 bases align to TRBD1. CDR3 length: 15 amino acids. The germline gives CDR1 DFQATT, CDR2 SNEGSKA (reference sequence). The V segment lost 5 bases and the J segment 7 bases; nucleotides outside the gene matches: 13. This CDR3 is CSAQGAGPRGNEQFF. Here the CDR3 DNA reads TGCAGTGCTCAGGGGGCCGGACCAAGAGGAAATGAGCAGTTCTTC.

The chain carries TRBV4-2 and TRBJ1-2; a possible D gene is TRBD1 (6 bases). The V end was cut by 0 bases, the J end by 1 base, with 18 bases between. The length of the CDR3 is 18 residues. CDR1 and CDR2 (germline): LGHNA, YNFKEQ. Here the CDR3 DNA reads TGTGCCAGCAGCCAAGATCTTGGGACACCAACTCTTAACTATGGCTACACCTTC. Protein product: CASSQDLGTPTLNYGYTF.

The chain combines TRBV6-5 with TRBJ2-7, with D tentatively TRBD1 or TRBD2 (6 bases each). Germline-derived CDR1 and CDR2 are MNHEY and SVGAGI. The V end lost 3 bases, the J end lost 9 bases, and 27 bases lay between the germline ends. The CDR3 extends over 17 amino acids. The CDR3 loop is CASSYPERPGEVVRQYF. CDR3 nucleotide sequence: TGTGCCAGCAGTTATCCCGAGCGGCCAGGGGAGGTTGTAAGGCAGTACTTC.

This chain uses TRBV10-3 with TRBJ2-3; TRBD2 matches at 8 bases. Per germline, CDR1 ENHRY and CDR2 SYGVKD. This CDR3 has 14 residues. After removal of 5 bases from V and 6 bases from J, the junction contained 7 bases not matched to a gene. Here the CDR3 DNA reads TGTGCCATCAGTTTAAGGACTAGCCTGGATACGCAGTATTTT. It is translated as CAISLRTSLDTQYF.

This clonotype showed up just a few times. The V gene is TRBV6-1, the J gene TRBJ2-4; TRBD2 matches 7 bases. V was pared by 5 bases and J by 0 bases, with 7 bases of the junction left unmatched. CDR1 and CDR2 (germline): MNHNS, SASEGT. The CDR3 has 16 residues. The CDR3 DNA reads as TGTGCCAGCAGTCAAGAGCGGGGTCGAGCCAAAAACATTCAGTACTTC. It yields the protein CASSQERGRAKNIQYF.

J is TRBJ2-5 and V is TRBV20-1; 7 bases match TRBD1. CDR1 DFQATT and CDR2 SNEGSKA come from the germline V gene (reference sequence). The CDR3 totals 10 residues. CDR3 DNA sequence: TGCTCCGGACAGGAAGAGACCCAGTACTTC. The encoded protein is CSGQEETQYF.

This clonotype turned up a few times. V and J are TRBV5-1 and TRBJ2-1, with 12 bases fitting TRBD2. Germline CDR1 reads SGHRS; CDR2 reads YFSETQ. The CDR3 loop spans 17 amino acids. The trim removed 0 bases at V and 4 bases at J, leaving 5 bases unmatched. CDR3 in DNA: TGCGCCAGCAGCTTGGAGACTAGCGGGAGATTATACAATGAGCAGTTCTTC. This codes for CASSLETSGRLYNEQFF.

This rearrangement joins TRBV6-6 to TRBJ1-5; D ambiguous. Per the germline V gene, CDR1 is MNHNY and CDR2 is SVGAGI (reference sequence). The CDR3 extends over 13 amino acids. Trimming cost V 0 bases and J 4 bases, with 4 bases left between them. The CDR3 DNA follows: TGTGCCAGCAGTTACTCAGAGAATCAGCCCCAGCATTTT. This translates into CASSYSENQPQHF.

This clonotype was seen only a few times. CDR3 in DNA: TGCAGTGCCGAGGACCAGCAGATTGATACGCAGTATTTT. Protein: CSAEDQQIDTQYF. The chain has TRBV20-1 and TRBJ2-3; D remains ambiguous. The CDR3 totals 13 residues. V was shortened by 6 bases and J by 6 bases, with 16 bases between the two germline ends. The V gene's germline CDR1 is DFQATT and CDR2 SNEGSKA (reference sequence).

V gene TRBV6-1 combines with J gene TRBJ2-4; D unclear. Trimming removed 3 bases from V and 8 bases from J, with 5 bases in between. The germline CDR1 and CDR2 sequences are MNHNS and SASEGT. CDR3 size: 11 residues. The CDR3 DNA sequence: TGTGCCAGCAGTGATACACACATTCAGTACTTC. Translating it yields CASSDTHIQYF.

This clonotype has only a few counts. Written as DNA, the CDR3 is TGTGCCAGCAGTATCGGGGAAGGAGAGACCCAGTACTTC. Translated, it gives CASSIGEGETQYF. The chain uses TRBV6-1 and TRBJ2-5, with a possible D match to TRBD2 (5 bases). V lost 5 bases and J lost 4, with 11 bases in between. This CDR3 region has 13 residues. Germline V gene data show CDR1 as MNHNS and CDR2 as SASEGT.

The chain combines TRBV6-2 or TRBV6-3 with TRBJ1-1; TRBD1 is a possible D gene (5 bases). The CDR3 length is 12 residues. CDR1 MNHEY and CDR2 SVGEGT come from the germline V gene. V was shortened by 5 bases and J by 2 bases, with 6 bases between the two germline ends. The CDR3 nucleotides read TGTGCCAGCAGTGGGGGAAACACTGAAGCTTTCTTT. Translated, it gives CASSGGNTEAFF.

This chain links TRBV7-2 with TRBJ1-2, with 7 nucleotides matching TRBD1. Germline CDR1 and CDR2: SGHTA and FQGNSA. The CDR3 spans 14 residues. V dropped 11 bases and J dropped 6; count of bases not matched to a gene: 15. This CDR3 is CAADLGTVLNGYTF. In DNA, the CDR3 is TGTGCCGCGGACCTCGGGACAGTCTTGAATGGCTACACCTTC.

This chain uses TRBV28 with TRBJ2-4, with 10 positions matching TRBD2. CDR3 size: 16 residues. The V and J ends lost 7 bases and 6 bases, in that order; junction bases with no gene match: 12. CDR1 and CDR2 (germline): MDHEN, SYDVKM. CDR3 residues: CASKGNKGLALNIQYF. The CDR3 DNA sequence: TGTGCCAGCAAGGGCAACAAGGGACTAGCGCTAAACATTCAGTACTTC. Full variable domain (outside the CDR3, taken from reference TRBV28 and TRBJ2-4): DVKVTQSSRYLVKRTGEKVFLECVQDMDHENMFWYRQDPGLGLRLIYFSYDVKMKEKGDIPEGYSVSREKKERFSLILESASTNQTSMYLCASKGNKGLALNIQYFGAGTRLSVL.

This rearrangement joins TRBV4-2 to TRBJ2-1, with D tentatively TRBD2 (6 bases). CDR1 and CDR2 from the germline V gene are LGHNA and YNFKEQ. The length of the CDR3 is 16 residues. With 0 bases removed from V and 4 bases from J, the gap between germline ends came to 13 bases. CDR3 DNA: TGTGCCAGCAGCCAAGAACTGGGACTGGAGTACAATGAGCAGTTCTTC. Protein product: CASSQELGLEYNEQFF.

This CDR3 is CASSPLPGPGETQYF. The CDR3 nucleotides are TGTGCCAGCAGCCCATTGCCGGGACCCGGGGAGACCCAGTACTTC. The rearrangement uses TRBV7-7 and TRBJ2-7; D may be TRBD1 or TRBD2 (5 bases each). The J call may be wrong; the DNA end is better matched by TRBJ2-5. The CDR3 extends over 15 amino acids. CDR1 is SSHAT and CDR2 is FNYEAQ in the germline V gene (reference sequence).

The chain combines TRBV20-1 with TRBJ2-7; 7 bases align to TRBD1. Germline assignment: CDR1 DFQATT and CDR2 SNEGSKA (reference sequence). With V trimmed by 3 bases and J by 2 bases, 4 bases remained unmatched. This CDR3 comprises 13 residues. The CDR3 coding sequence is TGCAGTGCTAGTATCAGGGGGACCTACGAGCAGTACTTC. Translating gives CSASIRGTYEQYF.